One T cell receptor beta chain is described in this entry. Antigen: not known. TCRdb keeps only in-frame clones here, not all; method: immunoSEQ multiplex PCR. Counted here are approximately 70,000 clones, 86% occurring once; the ten biggest clones make up 2.9%. The data are from a study of a mutant IDH1 vaccine in newly diagnosed glioma. About the research overall: Sex distribution of treated patients was around 62% male and around 40% female; mean age was around 40 years. Prior therapy was radiotherapy, temozolomide, or both; most received both. Findings and caveats of the study: Immune responses induced by the vaccine were seen in 93.3% of patients, spanning multiple MHC alleles. Pseudoprogression seemed unrelated to changes in top peripheral T cell clonotypes.

This CDR3 has 14 amino acids. Trimming pared 6 bases from V and 5 bases from J, leaving 16 bases between. The germline V gene encodes CDR1 SGHTA and CDR2 FQGNSA. Sample time point: baseline, week 1 (first vaccination visit). Sample treatment: pre-vaccination baseline after standard-of-care therapy. The clonotype originates from a man aged 25-45 years with glioma. The V gene is TRBV7-2, the J gene TRBJ2-5, with D perhaps matching TRBD1 (6 bases). This material consisted of PBMCs, taken from a glioma patient treated with radiotherapy, temozolomide or both. The CDR3 sequence is CASSMTGGWETQYF. The CDR3 nucleotides read TGTGCCAGCAGTATGACAGGAGGCTGGGAGACCCAGTACTTC.